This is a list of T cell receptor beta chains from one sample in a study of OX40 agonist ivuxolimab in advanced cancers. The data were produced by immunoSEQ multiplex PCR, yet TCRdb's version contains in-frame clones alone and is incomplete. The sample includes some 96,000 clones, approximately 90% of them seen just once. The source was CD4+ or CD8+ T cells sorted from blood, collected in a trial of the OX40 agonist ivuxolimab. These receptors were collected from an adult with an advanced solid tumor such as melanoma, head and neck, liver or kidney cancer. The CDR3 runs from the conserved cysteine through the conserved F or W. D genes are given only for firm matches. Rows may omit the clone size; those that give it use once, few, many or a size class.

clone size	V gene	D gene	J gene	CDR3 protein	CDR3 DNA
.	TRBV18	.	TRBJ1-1	CASSTDWNTEAFF	TGTGCCAGCTCAACTGACTGGAACACTGAAGCTTTCTTT
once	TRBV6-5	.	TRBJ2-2	CASTPGRGTGELFF	TGTGCCAGCACCCCAGGCAGGGGAACCGGGGAGCTGTTTTTT
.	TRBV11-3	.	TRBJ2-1	CASSLGWGSSVNEQFF	TGTGCCAGCAGCTTAGGGTGGGGAAGTTCGGTAAATGAGCAGTTCTTC
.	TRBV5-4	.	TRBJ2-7	CASSLLGVPPREQYF	TGTGCCAGCAGCTTGTTGGGCGTCCCTCCACGAGAGCAGTACTTC
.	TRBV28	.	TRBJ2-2	CASRSGGNTGELFF	TGTGCCAGCAGGAGCGGTGGGAACACCGGGGAGCTGTTTTTT
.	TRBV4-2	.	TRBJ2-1	CASSQEAGEQFF	TGTGCCAGCAGCCAAGAGGCAGGGGAGCAGTTCTTC
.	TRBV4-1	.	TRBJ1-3	CASRLSLLGAGNTIYF	TGCGCCAGCAGGCTATCGCTCCTCGGGGCTGGAAACACCATATATTTT
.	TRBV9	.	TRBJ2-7	CASSVGPPYEQYF	TGTGCCAGCAGCGTAGGGCCTCCCTACGAGCAGTACTTC
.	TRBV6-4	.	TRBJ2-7	CASRAQGYEQYF	TGTGCCAGCAGGGCACAGGGCTACGAGCAGTACTTC
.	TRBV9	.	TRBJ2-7	CASSVDGSYEQYF	TGTGCCAGCAGCGTAGACGGATCCTACGAGCAGTACTTC
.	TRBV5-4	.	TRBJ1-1	CASSPWGRAKMNTEAFF	TGTGCCAGCAGCCCGTGGGGGAGGGCGAAAATGAACACTGAAGCTTTCTTT
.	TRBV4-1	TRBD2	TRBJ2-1	CASSQGTSGRNEQFF	TGCGCCAGCAGCCAAGGGACTAGCGGGAGAAATGAGCAGTTCTTC
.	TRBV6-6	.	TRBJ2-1	CASVSGSSSYNEQFF	TGTGCCAGCGTTAGTGGTTCCAGCTCCTACAATGAGCAGTTCTTC
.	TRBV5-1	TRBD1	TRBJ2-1	CASSSSQGAISYNEQFF	TGCGCCAGCAGCTCGTCCCAGGGGGCTATATCCTACAATGAGCAGTTCTTC
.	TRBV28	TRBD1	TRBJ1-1	CASTNRGRTEAFF	TGTGCCAGCACTAACAGGGGGAGGACTGAAGCTTTCTTT
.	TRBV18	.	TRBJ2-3	CASSPTSGTDTQYF	TGTGCCAGCTCCCCTACCTCAGGCACAGATACGCAGTATTTT
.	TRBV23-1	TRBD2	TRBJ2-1	CASSQVAGGPFPKNEQFF	TGCGCCAGCAGTCAGGTAGCGGGAGGGCCGTTTCCCAAGAATGAGCAGTTCTTC
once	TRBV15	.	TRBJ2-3	CATSRIQWTDTQYF	TGTGCCACCAGCCGCATACAATGGACAGATACGCAGTATTTT
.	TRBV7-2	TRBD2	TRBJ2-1	CASSLVAGLGNEQFF	TGTGCCAGCAGCTTAGTCGCGGGACTAGGCAATGAGCAGTTCTTC
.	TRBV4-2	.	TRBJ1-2	CASSRMIGPPEGGYTF	TGTGCCAGCAGCCGGATGATTGGACCCCCGGAGGGGGGCTACACCTTC
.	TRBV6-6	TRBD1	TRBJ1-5	CASKTGSQPQHF	TGTGCCAGCAAGACAGGGTCTCAGCCCCAGCATTTT
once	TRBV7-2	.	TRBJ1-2	CASSPVGHKSYGYTF	TGTGCCAGCAGTCCAGTGGGACACAAGTCCTATGGCTACACCTTC
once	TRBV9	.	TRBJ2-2	CASSVGVYGELFF	TGTGCCAGCAGCGTAGGGGTTTACGGGGAGCTGTTTTTT
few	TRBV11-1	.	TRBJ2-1	CASSLAGRGQFYNEQFF	TGTGCCAGCAGCTTAGCGGGGAGGGGGCAGTTCTACAATGAGCAGTTCTTC
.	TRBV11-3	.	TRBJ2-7	CASSSGPYEQYF	TGTGCCAGCAGTAGCGGCCCCTACGAGCAGTACTTC
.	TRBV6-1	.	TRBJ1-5	CASRTGQSNQPQHF	TGTGCCAGCAGGACGGGACAAAGCAATCAGCCCCAGCATTTT
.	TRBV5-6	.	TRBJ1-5	CASSFRQVNQPQHF	TGTGCCAGCAGCTTCAGACAGGTCAATCAGCCCCAGCATTTT
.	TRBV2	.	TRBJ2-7	CASSELGEGQYF	TGTGCCAGCAGTGAATTAGGCGAGGGGCAGTACTTC
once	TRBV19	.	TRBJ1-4	CASRTGDERILSEKLFF	TGTGCCAGCCGTACCGGCGACGAGAGGATTTTGAGTGAAAAACTGTTTTTT
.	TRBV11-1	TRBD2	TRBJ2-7	CASSLGSSGRLYEQYF	TGTGCCAGCAGCCTTGGTTCTAGCGGGAGGCTGTACGAGCAGTACTTC
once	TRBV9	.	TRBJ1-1	CASSVRQDTEAFF	TGTGCCAGCAGCGTCCGACAGGACACTGAAGCTTTCTTT
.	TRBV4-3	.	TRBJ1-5	CASSQDSNGYSNQPQHF	TGCGCCAGCAGCCAAGATTCTAACGGTTATAGCAATCAGCCCCAGCATTTT
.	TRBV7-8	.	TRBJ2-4	CASSQSSGNIQYF	TGTGCCAGCAGCCAATCCAGTGGGAACATTCAGTACTTC
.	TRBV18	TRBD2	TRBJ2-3	CATEREGRDTQYF	TGTGCAACGGAGCGGGAGGGCCGGGATACGCAGTATTTT
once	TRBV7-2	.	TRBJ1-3	CASRPSRSSGNTIYF	TGTGCCAGCAGACCGAGCAGGTCCTCTGGAAACACCATATATTTT
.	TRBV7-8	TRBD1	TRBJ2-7	CASSSGTGFHEQYF	TGTGCCAGCAGCTCCGGGACAGGGTTCCACGAGCAGTACTTC
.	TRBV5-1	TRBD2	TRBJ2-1	CASSLRLAGGQGVYNEQFF	TGCGCCAGCAGCTTAAGACTAGCGGGAGGGCAGGGGGTTTACAATGAGCAGTTCTTC
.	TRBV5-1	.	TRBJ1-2	CASSPSGFYGYTF	TGCGCCAGCAGCCCATCCGGATTCTATGGCTACACCTTC
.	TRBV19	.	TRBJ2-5	CASSIGQETQYF	TGTGCCAGTAGTATAGGCCAAGAGACCCAGTACTTC
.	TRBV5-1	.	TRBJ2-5	CASSFGSGQETQYF	TGCGCCAGCAGCTTTGGTTCAGGCCAAGAGACCCAGTACTTC
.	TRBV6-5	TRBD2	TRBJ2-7	CASSWGLAGVEDEQYF	TGTGCCAGCAGTTGGGGACTAGCGGGAGTGGAGGACGAGCAGTACTTC
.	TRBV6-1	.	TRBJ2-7	CASSEMGVGLPYEQYF	TGTGCCAGCAGTGAAATGGGGGTAGGGTTACCCTACGAGCAGTACTTC
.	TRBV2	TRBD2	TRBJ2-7	CASSVGTSGKNEQYF	TGTGCCAGCAGCGTCGGGACTAGCGGGAAAAACGAGCAGTACTTC
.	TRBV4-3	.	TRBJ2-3	CASSQDLPGGTDTQYF	TGCGCCAGCAGCCAAGATCTTCCAGGGGGGACAGATACGCAGTATTTT
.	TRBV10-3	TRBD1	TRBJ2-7	CAIRDRSSYEQYF	TGTGCCATCAGGGACAGGAGTTCCTACGAGCAGTACTTC
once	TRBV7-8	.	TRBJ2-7	CASSPRDFSYEQYF	TGTGCCAGCAGCCCTAGGGACTTCTCCTACGAGCAGTACTTC
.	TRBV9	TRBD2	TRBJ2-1	CASSAELAGVYNEQFF	TGTGCCAGCAGCGCGGAACTAGCGGGGGTTTACAATGAGCAGTTCTTC
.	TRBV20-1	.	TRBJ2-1	CSAKYNEQFF	TGCAGTGCTAAATACAATGAGCAGTTCTTC
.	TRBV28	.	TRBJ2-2	CASSPILKGELFF	TGTGCCAGCAGTCCTATACTTAAGGGGGAGCTGTTTTTT
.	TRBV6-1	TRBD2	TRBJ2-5	CASSESWLAGEETQYF	TGTGCCAGCAGTGAATCCTGGCTAGCGGGAGAAGAGACCCAGTACTTC
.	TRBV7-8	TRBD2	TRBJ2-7	CASSPRSGARGSLNEQYF	TGTGCCAGCAGCCCCCGGAGCGGGGCTCGCGGGAGTCTCAACGAGCAGTACTTC
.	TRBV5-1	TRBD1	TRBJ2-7	CASSLEGANSYEQYF	TGCGCCAGCAGCTTGGAGGGGGCCAACTCCTACGAGCAGTACTTC